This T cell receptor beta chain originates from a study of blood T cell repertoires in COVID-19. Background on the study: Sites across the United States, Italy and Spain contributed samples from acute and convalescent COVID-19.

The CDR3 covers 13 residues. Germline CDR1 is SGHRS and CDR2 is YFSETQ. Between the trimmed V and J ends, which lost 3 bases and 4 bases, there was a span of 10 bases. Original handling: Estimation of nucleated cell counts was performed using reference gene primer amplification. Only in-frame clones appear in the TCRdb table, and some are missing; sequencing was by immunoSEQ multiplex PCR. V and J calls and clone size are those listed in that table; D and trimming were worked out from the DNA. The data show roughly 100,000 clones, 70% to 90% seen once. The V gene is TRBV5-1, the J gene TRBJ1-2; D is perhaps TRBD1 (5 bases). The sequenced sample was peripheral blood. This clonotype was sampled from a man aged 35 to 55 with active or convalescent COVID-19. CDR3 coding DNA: TGCGCCAGCAGCTCGGCGCAGGGCTATGGCTACACCTTC. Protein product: CASSSAQGYGYTF.